These 3 T cell receptor beta chains were all obtained from the same sample, sequenced in a study of blood T cell repertoires in COVID-19 (dated by TCRdb to 2018 to 2021). The receptor library was made with the immunoSEQ multiplex PCR assay. In TCRdb, the immuneACCESS table is reduced to in-frame sequences with V and J assigned. These tables do not hold every clone; where another copy was compared, an unresolved V gene accounts for under half, and the others remain unexplained. The sample contains roughly 150,000 clones, approximately 88% of them found a single time. Clones ranked in the top ten supply around 28% of the sample. The sample was peripheral blood. The receptor source for this set is a human donor in a cohort sampled during active COVID-19.

This chain joins TRBV7-6 and TRBJ1-1; tentative D call: TRBD1 (5 bases). Per the germline V gene, CDR1 is SGHVS and CDR2 is FNYEAQ. Trimming stripped 1 base from V and 0 bases from J, with 9 bases between. This CDR3 has 15 residues. CDR3 nucleotides: TGTGCCAGCAGCTTAGAGGGACTGATGAACACTGAAGCTTTCTTT. Its protein is CASSLEGLMNTEAFF.

The V call is TRBV7-2, the J call TRBJ1-6; D gene unclear. CDR1 and CDR2 (germline): SGHTA, FQGNSA. This CDR3 is built from 15 residues. With 5 bases removed from V and 9 bases from J, the gap between germline ends came to 17 bases. The CDR3 bases are TGTGCCAGCAGCCCGATAGTGGTTGTAAGTTCACCCCTCCACTTT. Its protein product is CASSPIVVVSSPLHF.

The chain couples TRBV11-2 to TRBJ2-2; D uncertain. V lost 3 bases and J lost 5, with 4 bases in between. Per germline, CDR1 SGHAT and CDR2 FQNNGV. CDR3 length: 12 residues. The CDR3 sequence: CASSLSTGELFF. Written as DNA, the CDR3 is TGTGCCAGCAGCTTGTCGACCGGGGAGCTGTTTTTT.